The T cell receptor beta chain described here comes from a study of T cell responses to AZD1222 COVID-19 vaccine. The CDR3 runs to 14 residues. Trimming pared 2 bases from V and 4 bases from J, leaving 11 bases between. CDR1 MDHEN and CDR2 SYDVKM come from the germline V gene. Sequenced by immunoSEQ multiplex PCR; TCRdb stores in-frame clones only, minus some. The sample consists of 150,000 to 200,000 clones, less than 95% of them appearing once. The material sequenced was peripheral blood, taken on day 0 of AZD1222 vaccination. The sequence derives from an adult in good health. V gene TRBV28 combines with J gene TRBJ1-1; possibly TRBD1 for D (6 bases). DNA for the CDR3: TGTGCCAGCAGTTTAAGTCAGGGGATCACTGAAGCTTTCTTT. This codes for CASSLSQGITEAFF.